This T cell receptor beta chain came from a study of beta chain features in type 1 diabetes. In the study overall: Investigators examined roughly 99,000,000 sorted cells across all samples.

Comments on this clone: The antigen remains undetermined.

Overall study findings and caveats: A pattern of fewer insertions and more deletions at VDJ junctions was seen in type 1 diabetes patients. Among all four CD4+ subsets, Type 1 diabetes patients had TCRB CDR3s that were moderately but significantly shorter.

With V trimmed by 3 bases and J by 1 base, 11 bases remained unmatched. The germline V gene encodes CDR1 LGHNA and CDR2 YNFKEQ. The CDR3 consists of 17 residues. All of the isolated RNA was reverse transcribed, so expressed TCRB transcripts were sequenced. The method was immunoSEQ multiplex PCR; TCRdb's version includes in-frame clones alone and lacks a portion of them. The sample lists roughly 120,000 clones; 40% were seen once. Sequences were obtained from stem cell memory CD4+ T cells from blood. This chain links TRBV4-2 with TRBJ1-1; 7 bases match TRBD1. This receptor was obtained from a young woman in good health. Written as DNA, the CDR3 is TGTGCCAGCAGCCATCGTAACCTCAACAGGGGGAACACTGAAGCTTTCTTT. Its protein is CASSHRNLNRGNTEAFF.